This T cell receptor beta chain was captured in a study of blood T cells in healthy people across ages. Findings of the study overall: Relative to aged donors, long-lived donors carried more naive CD4+ cells and displayed higher diversity.

This CDR3 is built from 15 residues. Trimming removed 1 base from V and 4 bases from J, with 12 bases in between. CDR1 and CDR2 (germline): SGHTA, FQGNSA. Isolation yielded PBMCs, at least 7 million per sample, in every case. Total RNA was extracted at no less than 6 micrograms per sample. With regard to this clonotype: Its antigen is still unknown.

The authors ran a second PCR of 7 to 11 cycles using a sample-barcoded 5' primer and a J-beta primer mix. All cDNA molecules were each tagged by a template-switch adaptor with 12 random nucleotides. MiXCR was run by TCRdb on the 5' RACE reads, yielding one entry per CDR3 protein. The table has about 1.7 million distinct CDR3 sequences, 28% seen once; the top ten hold 6.5% to 8.5%. The TCR was taken from a woman aged 25 to 39 in good health. The V call is TRBV7-2, the J call TRBJ2-3; D unclear. The specimen sequenced was blood. The CDR3: CASSLEIGLPDTQYF. Written as DNA, the CDR3 is TGTGCCAGCAGCTTAGAGATAGGGTTACCAGATACGCAGTATTTT.